The source of this TCR beta chain is a study of blood T cell repertoires in COVID-19. About the research overall: Specimens from acute and convalescent COVID-19 originated in the United States, Italy and Spain. Sources were T cells, B-cell-depleted T cells, or PBMCs; the material itself was cDNA or gDNA.

Per the authors' pipeline: Researchers report that nucleated cell counts were estimated from reference gene primer amplification. Sequenced by immunoSEQ multiplex PCR; TCRdb stores in-frame clones only, minus some. That table gives V, J and clone size, and the DNA gave D and trimming. This sample carries about 380,000 clones, 85% of them seen once, and the ten largest clones take 3.5% to 4%. Trimming pared 4 bases from V and 0 bases from J, leaving 24 bases between. Germline V gives CDR1 LNHDA, CDR2 SQIVND (reference sequence). The CDR3 has 19 residues. The chain carries TRBV19 and TRBJ1-1, with D possibly TRBD1 on 6 matching bases. Sequenced material: peripheral blood. The sequence was obtained from a woman aged 18-29 years with acute or convalescent COVID-19. CDR3 bases: TGTGCCAGTAGTAAGGGACACGTCAACTGGGTTAGCATGAACACTGAAGCTTTCTTT. Translation gives CASSKGHVNWVSMNTEAFF.